This T cell receptor beta chain was profiled in a study of T cell repertoires in cytomegalovirus infection. Turning to the study itself: Public TCR beta signatures were indicative of both CMV infection and a matching HLA type.

General study points: Clonotype analysis showed dominance of the ex vivo response by HLA-C-restricted CMV-specific TCR beta clonotypes.

MiXCR was run by TCRdb on the reads, yielding one entry per CDR3 protein. In the table there are 900,000 to 950,000 distinct CDR3 sequences, roughly 30% of which are singletons. On this clonotype: Its antigen is unidentified.

V gave up 4 bases and J gave up 2 bases, with 14 bases separating them. CDR1 is MDHEN and CDR2 is SYDVKM in the germline V gene. The CDR3 consists of 15 residues. This TCR was recovered from a human donor in good health (CMV status not recorded). Some clones in this sample may be carry-over from other donors' samples. The J gene is TRBJ1-2, the V gene TRBV28; D is perhaps TRBD1 (5 bases). The material sequenced was cultured CD8+ T cells from PBMCs, taken from culture after CMV antigen stimulation. The CDR3 protein is CASSSTDHSNYGYTF. The CDR3 region has the DNA TGTGCCAGCAGTTCGACAGACCATTCAAACTATGGCTACACCTTC.